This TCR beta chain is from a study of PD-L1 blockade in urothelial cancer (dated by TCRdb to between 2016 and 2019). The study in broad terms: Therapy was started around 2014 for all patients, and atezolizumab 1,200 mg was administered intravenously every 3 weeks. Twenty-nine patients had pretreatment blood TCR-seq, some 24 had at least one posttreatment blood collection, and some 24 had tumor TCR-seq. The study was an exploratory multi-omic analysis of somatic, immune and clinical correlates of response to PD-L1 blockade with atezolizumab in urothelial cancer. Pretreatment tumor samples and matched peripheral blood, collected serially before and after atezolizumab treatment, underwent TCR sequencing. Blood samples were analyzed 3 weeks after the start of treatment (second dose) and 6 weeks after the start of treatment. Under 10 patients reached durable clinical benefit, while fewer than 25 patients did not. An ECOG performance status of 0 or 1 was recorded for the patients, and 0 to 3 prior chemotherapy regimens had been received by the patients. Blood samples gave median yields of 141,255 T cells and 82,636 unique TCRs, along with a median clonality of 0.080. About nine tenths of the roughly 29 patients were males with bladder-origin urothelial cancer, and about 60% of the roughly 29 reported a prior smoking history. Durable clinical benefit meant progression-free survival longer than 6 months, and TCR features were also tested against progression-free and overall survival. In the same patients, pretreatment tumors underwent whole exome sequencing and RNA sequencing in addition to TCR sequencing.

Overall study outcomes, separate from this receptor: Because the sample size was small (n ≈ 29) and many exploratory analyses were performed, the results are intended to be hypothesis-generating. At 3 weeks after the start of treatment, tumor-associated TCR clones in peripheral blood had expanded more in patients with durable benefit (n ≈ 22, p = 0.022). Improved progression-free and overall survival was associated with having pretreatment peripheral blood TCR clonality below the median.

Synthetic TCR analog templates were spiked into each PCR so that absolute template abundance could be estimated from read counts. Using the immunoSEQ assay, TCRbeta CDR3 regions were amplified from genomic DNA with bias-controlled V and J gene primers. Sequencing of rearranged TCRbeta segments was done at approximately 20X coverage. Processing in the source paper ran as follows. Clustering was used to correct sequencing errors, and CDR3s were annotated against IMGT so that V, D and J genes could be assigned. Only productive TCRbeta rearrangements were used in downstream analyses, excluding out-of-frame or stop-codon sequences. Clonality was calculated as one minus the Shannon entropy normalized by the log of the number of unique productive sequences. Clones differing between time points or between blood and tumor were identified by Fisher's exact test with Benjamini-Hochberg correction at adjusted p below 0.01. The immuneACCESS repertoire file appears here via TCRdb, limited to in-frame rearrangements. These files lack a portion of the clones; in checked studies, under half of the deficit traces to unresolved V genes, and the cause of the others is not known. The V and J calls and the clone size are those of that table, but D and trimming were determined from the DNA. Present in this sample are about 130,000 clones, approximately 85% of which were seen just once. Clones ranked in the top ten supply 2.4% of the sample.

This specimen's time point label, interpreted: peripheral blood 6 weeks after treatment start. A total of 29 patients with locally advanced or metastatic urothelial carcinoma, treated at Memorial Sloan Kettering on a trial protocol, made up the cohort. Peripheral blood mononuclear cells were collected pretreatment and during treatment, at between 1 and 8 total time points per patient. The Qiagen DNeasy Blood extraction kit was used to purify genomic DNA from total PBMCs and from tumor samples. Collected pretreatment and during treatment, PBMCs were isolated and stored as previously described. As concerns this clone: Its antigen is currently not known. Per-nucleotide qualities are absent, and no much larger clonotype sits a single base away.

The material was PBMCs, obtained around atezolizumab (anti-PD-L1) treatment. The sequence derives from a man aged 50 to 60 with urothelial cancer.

The DNA sequence is TGTGCCAGCTCAACCACTAGGGCCTACGAGCAGTACTTC. It codes for CASSTTRAYEQYF. This chain joins TRBV18 to TRBJ2-7, with a weak D call of TRBD2 (5 bases match). The CDR3 sequence holds 13 residues, the cysteine and phenylalanine included. Here the CDR3 DNA is all that survives: 39 bases in frame from base 1. V loses 5 bases of germline sequence and J loses 2 bases, and the interval between the two ends is 10 bases. The germline V gene specifies KGHSH as CDR1 and LQKENI as CDR2.